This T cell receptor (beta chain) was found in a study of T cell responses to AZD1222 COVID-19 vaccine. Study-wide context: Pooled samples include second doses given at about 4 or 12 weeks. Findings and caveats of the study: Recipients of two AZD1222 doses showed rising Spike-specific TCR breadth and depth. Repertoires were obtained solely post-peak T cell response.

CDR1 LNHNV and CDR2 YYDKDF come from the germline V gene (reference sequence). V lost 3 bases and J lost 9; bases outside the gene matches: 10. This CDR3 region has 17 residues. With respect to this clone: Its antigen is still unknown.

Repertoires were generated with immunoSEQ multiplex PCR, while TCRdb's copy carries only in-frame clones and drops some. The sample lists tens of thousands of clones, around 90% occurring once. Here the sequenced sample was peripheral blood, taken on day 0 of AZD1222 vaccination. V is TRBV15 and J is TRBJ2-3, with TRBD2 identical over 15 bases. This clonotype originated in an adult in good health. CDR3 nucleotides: TGTGCCACCAGCAGGGGAGGGGGACTAGCGGGAGGAGGGACGCAGTATTTT. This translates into CATSRGGGLAGGGTQYF.